This T cell receptor (beta chain) was recovered during a study of shared clonotypes between healthy human individuals. The overall study: Each donor contributed plates that comprised three CD4 naive, three CD4 memory, two CD8 naive and one CD8 memory.

Study conclusions and caveats: Naive subsets tended to show greater estimated richness than memory subsets.

Naive CD8 isolation took CD45RO-negative cells positively selected for CCR7 and excluded terminally differentiated effector memory CD45RA+ cells. The method was immunoSEQ multiplex PCR; TCRdb's version includes in-frame clones alone and lacks a portion of them. This table holds around 2,000,000 clones, approximately 94% found once. Comment on this clone: What it binds is not known.

Germline V gives CDR1 SEHNR, CDR2 FQNEAQ (reference sequence). V was trimmed by 5 bases and J by 5 bases, leaving 7 bases between them. This CDR3 contains 12 residues. The rearrangement uses TRBV7-9 and TRBJ2-1; no reliable D call. The clonotype comes from a man aged 18 to 30 in good health. Some clones in this sample may be carry-over from other donors' samples. Sequencing used naive CD8+ T cells from PBMCs. The CDR3: CASSVGNNEQFF. DNA of the CDR3: TGTGCCAGCAGCGTAGGTAACAATGAGCAGTTCTTC.